This T cell receptor beta chain emerged from a study of radiotherapy plus CTLA-4 blockade in lung cancer. The germline V gene encodes CDR1 MNHNY and CDR2 SVGAGI (reference sequence). V was shortened by 5 bases and J by 8 bases, with 18 bases between the two germline ends. CDR3 size: 14 residues. Profiling relied on immunoSEQ multiplex PCR, and the TCRdb table lists in-frame clones only, not all of them. The profile shows 50,000 or so clones, more than 65% of them singletons. The V call is TRBV6-6, the J call TRBJ1-1; possibly TRBD1 for D (6 bases). The TCR comes from a human donor with non-small cell lung cancer who had a partial response to radiotherapy plus ipilimumab. The input for sequencing was peripheral blood, taken from a patient treated with radiotherapy plus ipilimumab. CDR3 DNA: TGTGCCAGCAGTCCAAAAGGACAGCACGGGGAAGCTTTCTTT. It encodes CASSPKGQHGEAFF.